This entry features one TCR beta chain sequence. Its antigen remains unidentified. CDR1 is LNHDA, CDR2 SQIVND, per germline (reference sequence). This CDR3 is 15 amino acids long. Deletions cut 7 bases from V and 1 base from J, with 16 bases between. The data are from a study of T cell responses to AZD1222 COVID-19 vaccine. Study results and limitations: Regions 160-218 and 743-854 held dominance among vaccine-associated CD4 TCRs, which spanned spike. Spike-specific TCRs gained breadth and depth after people received two AZD1222 doses. Baseline serology detected seropositivity in only six AZD1222 recipients. Mostly white British, mostly female donors; authors suggested clonal diversity may be underestimated.

The protocol was immunoSEQ multiplex PCR, while the TCRdb copy is restricted to in-frame clones and leaves out a portion. The sample shows some 110,000 clones, approximately 86% of them seen only once. This specimen consisted of peripheral blood, obtained 28 days after the second AZD1222 dose. This sequence originates from an adult who received the AZD1222 COVID-19 vaccine. V gene TRBV19 combines with J gene TRBJ1-1; D is uncertain. The CDR3 DNA follows: TGTGCCAGTATCCATCCTTTTAATCGGAACACTGAAGCTTTCTTT. As protein: CASIHPFNRNTEAFF.